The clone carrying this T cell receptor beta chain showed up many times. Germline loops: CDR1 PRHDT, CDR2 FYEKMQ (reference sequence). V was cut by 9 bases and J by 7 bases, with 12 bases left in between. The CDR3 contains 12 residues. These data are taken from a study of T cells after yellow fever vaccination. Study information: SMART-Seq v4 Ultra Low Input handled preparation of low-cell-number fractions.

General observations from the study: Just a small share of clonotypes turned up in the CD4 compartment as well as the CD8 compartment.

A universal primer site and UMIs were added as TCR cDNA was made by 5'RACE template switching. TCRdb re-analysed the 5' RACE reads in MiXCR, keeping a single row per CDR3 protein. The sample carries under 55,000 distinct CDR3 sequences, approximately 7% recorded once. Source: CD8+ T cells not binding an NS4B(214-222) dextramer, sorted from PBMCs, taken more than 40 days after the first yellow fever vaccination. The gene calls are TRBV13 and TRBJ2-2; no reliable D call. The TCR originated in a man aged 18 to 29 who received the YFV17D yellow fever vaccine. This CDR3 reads CASRKGSGELFF. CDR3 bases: TGTGCCAGTAGAAAAGGAAGCGGGGAGCTGTTTTTT.